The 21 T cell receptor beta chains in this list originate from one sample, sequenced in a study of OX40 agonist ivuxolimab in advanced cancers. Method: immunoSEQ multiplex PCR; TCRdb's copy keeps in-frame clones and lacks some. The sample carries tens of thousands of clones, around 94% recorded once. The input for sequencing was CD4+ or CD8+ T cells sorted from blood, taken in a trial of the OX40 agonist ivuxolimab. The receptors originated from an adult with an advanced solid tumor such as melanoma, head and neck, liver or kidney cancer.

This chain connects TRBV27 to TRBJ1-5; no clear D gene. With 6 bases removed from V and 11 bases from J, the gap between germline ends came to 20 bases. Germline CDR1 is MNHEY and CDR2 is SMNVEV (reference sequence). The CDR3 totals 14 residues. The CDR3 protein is CASSPVFSQMAQHF. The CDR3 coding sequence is TGTGCCAGCAGCCCGGTTTTTTCCCAAATGGCCCAGCATTTT.

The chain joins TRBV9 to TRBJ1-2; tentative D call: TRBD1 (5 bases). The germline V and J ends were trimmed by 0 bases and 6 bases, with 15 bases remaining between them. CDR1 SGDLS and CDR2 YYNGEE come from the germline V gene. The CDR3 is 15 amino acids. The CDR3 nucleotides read TGTGCCAGCAGCGTAGATGCCGGGGCCGGCGATGGCTACACCTTC. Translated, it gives CASSVDAGAGDGYTF.

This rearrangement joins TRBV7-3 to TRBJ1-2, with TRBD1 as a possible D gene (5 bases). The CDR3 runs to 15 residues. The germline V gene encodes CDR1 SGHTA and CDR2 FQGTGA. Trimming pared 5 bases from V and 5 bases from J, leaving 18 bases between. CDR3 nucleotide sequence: TGTGCCAGCAGCGCCGGGACCCGAGACCCTTATGGCTACACCTTC. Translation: CASSAGTRDPYGYTF.

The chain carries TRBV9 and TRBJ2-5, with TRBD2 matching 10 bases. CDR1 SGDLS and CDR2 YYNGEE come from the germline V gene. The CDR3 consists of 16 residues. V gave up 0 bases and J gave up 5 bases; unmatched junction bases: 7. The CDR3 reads CASSVGLAGDWETQYF. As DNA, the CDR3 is TGTGCCAGCAGCGTAGGCCTAGCGGGAGATTGGGAGACCCAGTACTTC.

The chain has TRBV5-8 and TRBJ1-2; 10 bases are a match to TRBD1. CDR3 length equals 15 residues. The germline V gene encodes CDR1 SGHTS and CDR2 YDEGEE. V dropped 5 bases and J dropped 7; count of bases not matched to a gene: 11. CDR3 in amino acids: CASRPPGQGNIGYTF. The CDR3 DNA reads TGTGCCAGCAGGCCACCGGGACAGGGGAACATTGGCTACACCTTC.

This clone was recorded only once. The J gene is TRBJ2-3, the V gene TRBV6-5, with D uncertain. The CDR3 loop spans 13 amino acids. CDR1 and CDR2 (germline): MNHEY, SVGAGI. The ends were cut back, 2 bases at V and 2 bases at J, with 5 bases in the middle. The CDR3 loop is CASSYTDTDTQYF. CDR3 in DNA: TGTGCCAGCAGTTACACCGACACAGATACGCAGTATTTT.

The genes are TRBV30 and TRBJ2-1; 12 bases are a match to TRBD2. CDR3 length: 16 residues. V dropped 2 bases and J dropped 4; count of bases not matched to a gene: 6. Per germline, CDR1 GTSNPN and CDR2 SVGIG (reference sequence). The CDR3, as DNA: TGTGCCTGGAGTCTTGGACTAGCGGGATTATACAATGAGCAGTTCTTC. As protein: CAWSLGLAGLYNEQFF.

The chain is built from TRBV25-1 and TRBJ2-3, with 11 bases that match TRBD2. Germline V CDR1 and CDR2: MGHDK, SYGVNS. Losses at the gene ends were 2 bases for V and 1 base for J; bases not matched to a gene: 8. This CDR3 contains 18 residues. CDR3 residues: CASSEEFPSGGRTDTQYF. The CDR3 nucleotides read TGTGCCAGCAGTGAAGAATTCCCTAGCGGGGGGCGCACAGATACGCAGTATTTT. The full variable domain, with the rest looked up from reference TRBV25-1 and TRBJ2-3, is EADIYQTPRYLVIGTGKKITLECSQTMGHDKMYWYQQDPGMELHLIHYSYGVNSTEKGDLSSESTVSRIRTEHFPLTLESARPSHTSQYLCASSEEFPSGGRTDTQYFGPGTRLTVL.

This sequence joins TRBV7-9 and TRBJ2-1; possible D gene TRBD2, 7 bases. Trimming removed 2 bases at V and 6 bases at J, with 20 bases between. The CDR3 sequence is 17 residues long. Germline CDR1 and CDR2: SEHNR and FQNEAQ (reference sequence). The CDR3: CASSLSLGGGDGNEQFF. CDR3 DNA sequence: TGTGCCAGCAGCTTATCCCTGGGGGGGGGCGACGGCAATGAGCAGTTCTTC.

The CDR3 reads CASSLYPLAGGPVDTQYF. The DNA of the CDR3 is TGTGCCAGCAGTCTTTACCCGCTAGCGGGAGGGCCAGTGGATACGCAGTATTTT. This chain uses TRBV27 with TRBJ2-3, with 12 nucleotides matching TRBD2. The length of the CDR3 is 18 residues. The J segment lost 6 bases and the V segment lost 5 bases, leaving 15 bases of the junction unmatched. Germline values: CDR1 MNHEY, CDR2 SMNVEV (reference sequence).

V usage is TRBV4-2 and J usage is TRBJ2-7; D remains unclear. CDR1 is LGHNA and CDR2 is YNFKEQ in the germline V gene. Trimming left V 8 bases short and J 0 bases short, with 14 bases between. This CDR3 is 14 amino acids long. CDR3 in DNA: TGTGCCAGCGGAAGACTGGAGAGCTCCTACGAGCAGTACTTC. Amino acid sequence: CASGRLESSYEQYF.

The CDR3 is CASSFSFESYEQYF. The CDR3 DNA follows: TGTGCCAGCAGTTTTTCGTTTGAGTCCTACGAGCAGTACTTC. J is TRBJ2-7 and V is TRBV27; no clear D gene. The CDR3 extends over 14 amino acids. Germline CDR1 is MNHEY and CDR2 is SMNVEV (reference sequence). Trimming removed 3 bases from V and 1 base from J, with 10 bases in between.

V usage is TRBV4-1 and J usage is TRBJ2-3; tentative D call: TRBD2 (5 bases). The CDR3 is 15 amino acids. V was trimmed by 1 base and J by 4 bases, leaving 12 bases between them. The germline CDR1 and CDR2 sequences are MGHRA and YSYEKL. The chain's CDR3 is CASSQGPASPDTQYF. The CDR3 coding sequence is TGCGCCAGCAGCCAAGGTCCGGCTAGCCCAGATACGCAGTATTTT.

CDR3 DNA: TGTGCCAGCAGTTGGACAGGGGGGCCCTACGAGCAGTACTTC. Translation gives CASSWTGGPYEQYF. V usage is TRBV6-5 and J usage is TRBJ2-7, with 10 bases fitting TRBD1. This CDR3 is 14 amino acids long. Germline CDR1 is MNHEY and CDR2 is SVGAGI. The junction had 2 bases not matched to a gene; V was cut back by 4 bases and J by 2 bases.

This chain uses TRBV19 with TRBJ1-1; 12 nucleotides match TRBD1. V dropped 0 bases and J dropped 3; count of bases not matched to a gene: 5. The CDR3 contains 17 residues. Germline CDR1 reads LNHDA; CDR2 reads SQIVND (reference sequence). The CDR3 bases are TGTGCCAGTAGTATAGATCGGGACAGGGGGCGAGACACTGAAGCTTTCTTT. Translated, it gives CASSIDRDRGRDTEAFF.

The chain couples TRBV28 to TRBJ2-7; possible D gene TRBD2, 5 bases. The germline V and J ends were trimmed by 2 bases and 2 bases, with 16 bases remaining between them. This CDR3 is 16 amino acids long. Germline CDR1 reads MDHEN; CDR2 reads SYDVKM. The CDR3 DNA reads TGTGCCAGCAGTTTACCGTCCGGAGCGGACCCCTACGAGCAGTACTTC. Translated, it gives CASSLPSGADPYEQYF.

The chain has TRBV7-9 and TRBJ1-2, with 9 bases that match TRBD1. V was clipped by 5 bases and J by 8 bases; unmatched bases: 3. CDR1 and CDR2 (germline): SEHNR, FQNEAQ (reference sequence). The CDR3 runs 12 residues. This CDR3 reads CASSRTGEGYTF. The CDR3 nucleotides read TGTGCCAGCAGCCGGACAGGGGAAGGCTACACCTTC.

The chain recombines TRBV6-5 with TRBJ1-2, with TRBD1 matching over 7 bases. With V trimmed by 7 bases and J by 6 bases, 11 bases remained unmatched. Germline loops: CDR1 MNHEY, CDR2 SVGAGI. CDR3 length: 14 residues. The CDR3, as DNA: TGTGCCAGCATCGCCACAGGGGTTTTAAATGGCTACACCTTC. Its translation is CASIATGVLNGYTF.

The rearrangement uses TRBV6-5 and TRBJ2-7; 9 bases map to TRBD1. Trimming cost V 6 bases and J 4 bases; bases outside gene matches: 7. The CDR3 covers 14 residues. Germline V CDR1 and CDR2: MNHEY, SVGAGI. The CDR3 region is CASSPGTGFYEQYF. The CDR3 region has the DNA TGTGCCAGCAGCCCCGGGACAGGGTTTTACGAGCAGTACTTC.

The CDR3 loop is CASGPQIGTSGGLSYEQYF. CDR3 nucleotides: TGCGCCAGCGGGCCCCAGATCGGGACTAGCGGGGGCCTATCCTACGAGCAGTACTTC. The V and J genes are TRBV5-1 and TRBJ2-7; 14 bases are shared with TRBD2. Germline V lookup: CDR1 SGHRS, CDR2 YFSETQ. There are 19 residues in the CDR3. J gave up 1 base and V 7 bases, and 16 bases lay outside the gene matches.

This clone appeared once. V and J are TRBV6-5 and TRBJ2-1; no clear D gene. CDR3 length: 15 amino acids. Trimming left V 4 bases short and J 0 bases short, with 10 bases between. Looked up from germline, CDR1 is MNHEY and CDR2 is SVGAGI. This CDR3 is CASSLTPSSYNEQFF. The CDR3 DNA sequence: TGTGCCAGCAGTTTAACTCCGAGCTCCTACAATGAGCAGTTCTTC.